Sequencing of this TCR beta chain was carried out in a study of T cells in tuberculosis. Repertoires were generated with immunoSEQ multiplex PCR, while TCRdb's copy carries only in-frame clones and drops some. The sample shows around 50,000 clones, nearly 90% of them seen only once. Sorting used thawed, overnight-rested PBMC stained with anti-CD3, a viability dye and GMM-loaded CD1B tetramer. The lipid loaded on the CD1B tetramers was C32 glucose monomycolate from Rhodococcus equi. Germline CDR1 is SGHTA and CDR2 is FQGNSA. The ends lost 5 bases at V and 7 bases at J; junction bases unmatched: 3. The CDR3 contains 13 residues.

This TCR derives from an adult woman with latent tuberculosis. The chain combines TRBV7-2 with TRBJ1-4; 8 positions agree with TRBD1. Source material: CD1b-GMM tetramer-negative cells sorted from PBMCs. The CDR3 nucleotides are TGTGCCAGCAGCCCAGGGGGCAGTGAAAAACTGTTTTTT. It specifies CASSPGGSEKLFF.